The entry below describes one TCR beta chain. Antigen unknown. TCR beta cDNA libraries had unique molecular identifiers. TCRdb analysed the PCR reads with MiXCR anew, one entry per CDR3 protein. The sample lists about 500,000 distinct CDR3 sequences, around 40% occurring once. This CDR3 has 15 residues. The V segment lost 2 bases and the J segment 11 bases; nucleotides outside the gene matches: 13. Germline CDR1 and CDR2: MDHEN and SYDVKM. The sample belongs to a study of post-analysis software for immune sequencing data. Study-wide results and limits: Strong same-batch co-clustering of samples appeared with F measure clustering. Controls had lower frequencies than patients of about 5 TRBV segments, which included TRBV5-6, TRBV5-1 and TRBV20-1.

The sample comprised blood. The V call is TRBV28, the J call TRBJ2-5, with 8 bases aligning to TRBD2. The receptor was isolated from a girl between 5 and 17 years old with multiple sclerosis. In DNA, the CDR3 is TGTGCCAGCAGTTTACAAGGGACTAGACATGGAGAGCAGTACTTC. As protein: CASSLQGTRHGEQYF.